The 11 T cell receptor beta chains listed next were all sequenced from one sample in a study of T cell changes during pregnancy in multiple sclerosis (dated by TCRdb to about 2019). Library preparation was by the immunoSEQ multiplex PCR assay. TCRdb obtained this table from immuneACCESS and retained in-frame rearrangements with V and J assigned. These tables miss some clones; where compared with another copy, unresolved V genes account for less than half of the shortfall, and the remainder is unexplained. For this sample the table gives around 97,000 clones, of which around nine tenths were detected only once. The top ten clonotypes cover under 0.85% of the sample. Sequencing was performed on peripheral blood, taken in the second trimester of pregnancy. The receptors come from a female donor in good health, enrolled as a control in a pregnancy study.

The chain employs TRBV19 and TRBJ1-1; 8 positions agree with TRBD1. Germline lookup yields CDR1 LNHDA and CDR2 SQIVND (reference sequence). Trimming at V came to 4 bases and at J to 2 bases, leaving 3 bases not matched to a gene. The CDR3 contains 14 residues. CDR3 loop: CASSTQGGNTEAFF. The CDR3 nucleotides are TGTGCCAGTAGTACACAGGGGGGTAACACTGAAGCTTTCTTT.

In DNA form, the CDR3 reads TGTGCCAGCAGCTTGGGGGGGGTCGGGGACTACGAGCAGTACTTC. Its protein product is CASSLGGVGDYEQYF. The chain joins TRBV5-4 to TRBJ2-7; perhaps TRBD2 as D (6 bases). Germline loops: CDR1 SGHNT, CDR2 YYREEE (reference sequence). The CDR3 has 15 amino acids. V shed 0 bases and J shed 3 bases, with 13 bases lying between them.

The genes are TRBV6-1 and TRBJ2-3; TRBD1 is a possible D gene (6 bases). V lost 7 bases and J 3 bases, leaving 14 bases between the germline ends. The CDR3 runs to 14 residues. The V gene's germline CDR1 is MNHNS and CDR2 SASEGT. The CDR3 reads CASTQAGETDTQYF. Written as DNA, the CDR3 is TGTGCCAGCACCCAGGCAGGGGAGACAGATACGCAGTATTTT.

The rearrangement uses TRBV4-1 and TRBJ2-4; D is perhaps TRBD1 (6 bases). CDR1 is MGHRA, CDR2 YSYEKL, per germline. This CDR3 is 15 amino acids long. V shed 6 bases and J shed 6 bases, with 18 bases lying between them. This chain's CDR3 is CASSPQGRVGNIQYF. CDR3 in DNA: TGCGCCAGCAGTCCGCAGGGGCGCGTAGGAAACATTCAGTACTTC.

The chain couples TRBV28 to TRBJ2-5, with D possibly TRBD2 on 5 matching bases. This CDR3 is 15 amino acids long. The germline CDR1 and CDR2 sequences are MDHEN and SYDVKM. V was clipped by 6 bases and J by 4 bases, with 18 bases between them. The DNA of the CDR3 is TGTGCCAGCAGCCTCGAGGACTGGAACGGAGAGACCCAGTACTTC. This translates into CASSLEDWNGETQYF.

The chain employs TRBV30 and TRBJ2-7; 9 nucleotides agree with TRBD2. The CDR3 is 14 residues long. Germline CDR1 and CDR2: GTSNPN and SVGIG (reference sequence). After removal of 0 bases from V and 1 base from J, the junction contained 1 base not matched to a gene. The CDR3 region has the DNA TGTGCCTGGAGTGTAAGCGGGAGGTCCTACGAGCAGTACTTC. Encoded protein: CAWSVSGRSYEQYF.

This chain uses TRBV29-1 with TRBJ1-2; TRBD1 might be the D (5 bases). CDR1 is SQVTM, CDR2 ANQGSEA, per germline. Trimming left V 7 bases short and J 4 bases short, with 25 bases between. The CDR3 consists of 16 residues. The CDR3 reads CSAERDGTFSTYGYTF. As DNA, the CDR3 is TGCAGCGCCGAAAGAGACGGGACTTTCAGTACCTATGGCTACACCTTC.

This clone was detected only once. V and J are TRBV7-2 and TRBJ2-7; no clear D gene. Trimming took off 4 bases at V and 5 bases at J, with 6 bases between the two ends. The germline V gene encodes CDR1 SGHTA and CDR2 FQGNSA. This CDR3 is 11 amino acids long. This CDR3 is CASSSLNEQYF. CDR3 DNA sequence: TGTGCCAGCAGCTCCCTAAACGAGCAGTACTTC.

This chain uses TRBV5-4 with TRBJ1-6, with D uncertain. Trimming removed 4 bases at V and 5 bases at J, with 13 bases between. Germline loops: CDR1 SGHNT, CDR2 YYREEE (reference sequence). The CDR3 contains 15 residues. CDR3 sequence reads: CASSPLGVNNSPLHF. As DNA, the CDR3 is TGTGCCAGCAGCCCCCTCGGGGTCAATAATTCACCCCTCCACTTT.

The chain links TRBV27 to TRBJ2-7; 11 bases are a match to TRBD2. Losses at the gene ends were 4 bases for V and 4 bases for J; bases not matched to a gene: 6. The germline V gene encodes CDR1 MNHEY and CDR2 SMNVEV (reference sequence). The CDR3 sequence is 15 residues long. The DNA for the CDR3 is TGTGCCAGCAGTTCCTCTAGCGGGAGGACTTACGAGCAGTACTTC. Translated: CASSSSSGRTYEQYF.

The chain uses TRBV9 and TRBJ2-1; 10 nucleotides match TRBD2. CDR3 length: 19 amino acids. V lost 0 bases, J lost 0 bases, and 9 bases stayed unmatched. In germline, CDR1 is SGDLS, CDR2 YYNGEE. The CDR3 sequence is CASSVATGLAAHSYNEQFF. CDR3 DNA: TGTGCCAGCAGCGTAGCTACCGGACTAGCGGCTCACTCCTACAATGAGCAGTTCTTC.